The 18 T cell receptor beta chains presented below share a single source sample, sequenced in a study of post-analysis software for immune sequencing data. Findings of the study overall: Roughly 5 TRBV segments were significantly more frequent in patients than in controls. TRBV5-6, TRBV5-1 and TRBV20-1 were among these segments.

Included in the TCR beta cDNA libraries were unique molecular identifiers. In TCRdb, the PCR reads were re-called with MiXCR into one record per CDR3 protein. The data hold hundreds of thousands of distinct CDR3 sequences, with approximately 30% observed a single time. For these TCRs, the target antigens are not known. Sequencing was performed on blood. All receptors derive from a girl between 5 and 17 years old with multiple sclerosis.

The chain is built from TRBV6-5 and TRBJ1-2, with a possible D match to TRBD1 (5 bases). CDR3 length: 14 amino acids. The V gene lost 1 base and the J gene lost 2 bases, with 8 bases spanning the gap. The germline CDR1 and CDR2 sequences are MNHEY and SVGAGI. The CDR3 nucleotides are TGTGCCAGCAGTTACTACGGGGGGAACTATGGCTACACCTTC. Encoded protein: CASSYYGGNYGYTF.

This clonotype was seen a few times. The V and J genes are TRBV20-1 and TRBJ2-3; 9 bases fit TRBD2. The trim removed 0 bases at V and 4 bases at J, leaving 14 bases unmatched. This CDR3 contains 18 residues. CDR1 and CDR2 from the germline V gene are DFQATT and SNEGSKA (reference sequence). This CDR3 reads CSARDYHLLAGRADTQYF. CDR3 coding DNA: TGCAGTGCTAGAGATTACCACTTGCTAGCGGGGAGAGCAGATACGCAGTATTTT.

In its sample, this clonotype was seen many times. This CDR3 is CASSPRQTQYF. CDR3 sequence (DNA): TGTGCCAGCAGCCCCAGGCAGACCCAGTACTTC. The chain combines TRBV7-9 with TRBJ2-5; D unresolved. Germline assignment: CDR1 SEHNR and CDR2 FQNEAQ (reference sequence). Trimming took off 5 bases at V and 6 bases at J, with 7 bases between the two ends. This CDR3 spans 11 amino acids.

The chain is built from TRBV2 and TRBJ2-3; 9 positions match TRBD1. J gave up 2 bases and V 4 bases, and 10 bases lay outside the gene matches. Germline values: CDR1 SNHLY, CDR2 FYNNEI. The CDR3 has 17 amino acids. As DNA, the CDR3 is TGTGCCAGCAGTGGGTGGGACAGGGTCGTCCACACAGATACGCAGTATTTT. It yields the protein CASSGWDRVVHTDTQYF.

The rearrangement uses TRBV7-2 and TRBJ2-1, with 13 bases matching TRBD2. This CDR3 is built from 14 residues. J was trimmed by 12 bases and V by 5 bases; bases with no gene match: 7. Germline V CDR1 and CDR2: SGHTA, FQGNSA. CDR3 in DNA: TGTGCCAGCAGCCCGCGGACTAGCGGGAGTGCGCAGTTCTTC. It codes for CASSPRTSGSAQFF.

This clonotype was recorded a few times. The rearrangement joins TRBV5-1 to TRBJ1-2; D remains ambiguous. The CDR3 has 15 residues. V lost 4 bases to trimming and J lost 3 bases, with 16 bases between them. CDR1 SGHRS and CDR2 YFSETQ come from the germline V gene. In DNA form, the CDR3 reads TGCGCCAGCAGCCCCAGTACGAGGGTTTACTATGGCTACACCTTC. This codes for CASSPSTRVYYGYTF.

About this clonotype itself: An end of the junction does not agree with germline; a read error may underlie this. This chain connects TRBV4-1 to TRBJ1-1; tentatively, D is TRBD1 (6 bases). The CDR3 sequence is 15 residues long. Germline V gene lookup returns CDR1 MGHRA and CDR2 YSYEKL. CDR3 residues: CTSSHPDRMNTEAFF. CDR3 DNA: TGCACCAGCAGCCACCCCGACAGGATGAACACTGAAGCTTTCTTT.

This clonotype occurred many times. This sequence joins TRBV7-2 and TRBJ2-5, with D perhaps assigned TRBD1 or TRBD2 (6 bases each). Germline assignment: CDR1 SGHTA and CDR2 FQGNSA. V was shortened by 1 base and J by 5 bases, with 14 bases between the two germline ends. The length of the CDR3 is 15 residues. CDR3 protein: CASSLETGRTETQYF. In nucleotides, the CDR3 is TGTGCCAGCAGCTTAGAAACAGGGAGGACCGAGACCCAGTACTTC.

Notes on this clonotype: A much larger clone lies a single base off, so this may be a read error. The genes are TRBV29-1 and TRBJ2-5, with a possible D match to TRBD1 (5 bases). The DNA end lines up better with TRBJ2-7; the J call may be wrong. CDR1 is SQVTM and CDR2 is ANQGSEA in the germline V gene. CDR3 length: 12 residues. The DNA for the CDR3 is TGCAGCGTTTTGGGGAAGGGGTACGAGCAGTACTTC. Its translation: CSVLGKGYEQYF.

This clonotype was recorded a few times. This chain links TRBV20-1 with TRBJ1-2, with D unresolved. CDR3 length: 13 residues. V was shortened by 0 bases and J by 2 bases, with 7 bases between the two germline ends. CDR1 is DFQATT, CDR2 SNEGSKA, per germline (reference sequence). In nucleotides, the CDR3 is TGCAGTGCTAGAGAATCAACAAACTATGGCTACACCTTC. It yields the protein CSARESTNYGYTF.

This chain links TRBV20-1 with TRBJ2-1; D could derive from TRBD1 or TRBD2 (5 bases each). The germline V and J ends were trimmed by 1 base and 3 bases, with 10 bases remaining between them. In germline, CDR1 is DFQATT, CDR2 SNEGSKA (reference sequence). The CDR3 sequence is 14 residues long. The CDR3 region is CSARGGGYYNEQFF. CDR3 DNA: TGCAGTGCTAGAGGGGGCGGGTACTACAATGAGCAGTTCTTC.

This CDR3 is CASNSSDRGRAKNIQYF. The CDR3 DNA reads as TGTGCCAGCAACTCCTCGGACAGGGGCCGGGCCAAAAACATTCAGTACTTC. The chain recombines TRBV7-2 with TRBJ2-4; 9 bases are a match to TRBD1. Germline V gene sequence: CDR1 SGHTA, CDR2 FQGNSA. V dropped 7 bases and J dropped 1; count of bases not matched to a gene: 11. The CDR3 spans 17 residues.

The CDR3 reads CASSQGNGGTYNEQFF. The DNA of the CDR3 is TGTGCCAGCTCACAAGGGAACGGGGGCACCTACAATGAGCAGTTCTTC. The chain uses TRBV18 and TRBJ2-1; either TRBD1 or TRBD2 may fit D (6 bases each). V was clipped by 4 bases and J by 2 bases, with 15 bases between them. The CDR3 is 16 amino acids. CDR1 and CDR2 (germline): KGHSH, LQKENI.

CDR3 region: CASSQDLGASYEQYF. CDR3 sequence (DNA): TGTGCCAGCAGCCAAGATTTAGGAGCTTCCTACGAGCAGTACTTC. J is TRBJ2-7 and V is TRBV14, with unresolved D. The CDR3 runs 15 residues. V lost 0 bases to trimming and J lost 1 base, with 10 bases between them. Looked up from germline, CDR1 is SGHDN and CDR2 is FVKESK.

The V call is TRBV7-8, the J call TRBJ2-1; D remains unclear. V was clipped by 7 bases and J by 4 bases, with 11 bases between them. This CDR3 contains 13 residues. CDR1 and CDR2 (germline): SGHVS, FQNEAQ. DNA for the CDR3: TGTGCCAGCACCCCCTTATATTACAATGAGCAGTTCTTC. Translation: CASTPLYYNEQFF. The whole variable domain, filled in from reference TRBV7-8 and TRBJ2-1, reads GAGVSQSPRYKVAKRGQDVALRCDPISGHVSLFWYQQALGQGPEFLTYFQNEAQLDKSGLPSDRFFAERPEGSVSTLKIQRTQQEDSAVYLCASTPLYYNEQFFGPGTRLTVL.

In this sample, this clonotype turned up a few times. V usage is TRBV27 and J usage is TRBJ2-7, with 10 bases matching TRBD2. This CDR3 region has 15 residues. Germline V CDR1 and CDR2: MNHEY, SMNVEV (reference sequence). V lost 5 bases, J lost 0 bases, and 4 bases stayed unmatched. The CDR3 reads CASSRRTSGSYEQYF. CDR3 nucleotide sequence: TGTGCCAGCAGTCGACGGACTAGCGGCTCCTACGAGCAGTACTTC.

The J gene is TRBJ2-3, the V gene TRBV7-2, with 8 bases identical to TRBD1. Germline V CDR1 and CDR2: SGHTA, FQGNSA. V was clipped by 5 bases and J by 4 bases; unmatched bases: 5. This CDR3 is built from 14 residues. This chain's CDR3 is CASSTRQGSDTQYF. Here the CDR3 DNA reads TGTGCCAGCAGCACCAGACAGGGGTCAGATACGCAGTATTTT.

The chain recombines TRBV5-1 with TRBJ1-2; TRBD1 matches at 7 bases. The trim removed 4 bases at V and 6 bases at J, leaving 12 bases unmatched. The CDR3 extends over 15 amino acids. Germline V CDR1 and CDR2: SGHRS, YFSETQ. CDR3 nucleotides: TGCGCCAGCAGCCCCGGGAGAGGGGGCGAGAATGGCTACACCTTC. This sequence encodes CASSPGRGGENGYTF.